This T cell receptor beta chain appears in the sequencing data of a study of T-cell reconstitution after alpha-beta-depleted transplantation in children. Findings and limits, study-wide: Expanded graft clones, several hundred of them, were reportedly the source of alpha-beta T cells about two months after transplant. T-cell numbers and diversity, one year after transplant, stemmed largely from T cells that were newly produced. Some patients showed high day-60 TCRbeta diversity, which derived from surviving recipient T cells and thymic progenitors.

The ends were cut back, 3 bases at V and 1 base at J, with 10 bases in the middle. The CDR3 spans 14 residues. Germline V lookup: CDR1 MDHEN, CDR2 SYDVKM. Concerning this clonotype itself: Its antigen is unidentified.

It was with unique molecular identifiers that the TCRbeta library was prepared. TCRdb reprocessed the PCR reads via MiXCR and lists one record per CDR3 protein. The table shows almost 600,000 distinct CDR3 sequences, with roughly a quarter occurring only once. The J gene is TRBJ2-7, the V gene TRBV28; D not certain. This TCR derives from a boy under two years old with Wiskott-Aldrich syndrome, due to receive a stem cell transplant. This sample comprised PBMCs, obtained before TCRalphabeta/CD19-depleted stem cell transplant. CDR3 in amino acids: CASSLLTQSYEQYF. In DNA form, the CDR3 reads TGTGCCAGCAGTTTGTTAACACAATCCTACGAGCAGTACTTC.